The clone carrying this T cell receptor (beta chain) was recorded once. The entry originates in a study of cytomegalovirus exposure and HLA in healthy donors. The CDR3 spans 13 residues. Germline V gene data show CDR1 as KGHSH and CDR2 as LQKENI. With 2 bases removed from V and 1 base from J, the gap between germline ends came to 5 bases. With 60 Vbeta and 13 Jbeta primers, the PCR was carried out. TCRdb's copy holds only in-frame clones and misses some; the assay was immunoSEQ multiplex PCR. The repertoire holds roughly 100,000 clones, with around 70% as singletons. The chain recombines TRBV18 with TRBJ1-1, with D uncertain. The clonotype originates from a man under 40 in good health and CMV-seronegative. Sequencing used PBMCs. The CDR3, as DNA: TGTGCCAGCTCACCAACACAGAACACTGAAGCTTTCTTT. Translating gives CASSPTQNTEAFF.